Sequencing of this T cell receptor (beta chain) was carried out in a study of blood T cell repertoires in COVID-19. Trimming removed 3 bases from V and 1 base from J, with 7 bases in between. Germline CDR1 reads SGHKS; CDR2 reads YYEKEE (reference sequence). This CDR3 region has 13 residues. TCRdb's copy holds only in-frame clones and misses some; the assay was immunoSEQ multiplex PCR. The sample shows 150,000 to 200,000 clones, roughly nine tenths of them seen only once. The sample was PBMCs or T cells enriched from blood (not recorded which). The V gene is TRBV5-5, the J gene TRBJ1-2; D not certain. This TCR derives from a woman aged 40 to 49 with acute COVID-19. CDR3 DNA: TGTGCCAGCAGCTCGGGAATTAACTATGGCTACACCTTC. Its translation: CASSSGINYGYTF.